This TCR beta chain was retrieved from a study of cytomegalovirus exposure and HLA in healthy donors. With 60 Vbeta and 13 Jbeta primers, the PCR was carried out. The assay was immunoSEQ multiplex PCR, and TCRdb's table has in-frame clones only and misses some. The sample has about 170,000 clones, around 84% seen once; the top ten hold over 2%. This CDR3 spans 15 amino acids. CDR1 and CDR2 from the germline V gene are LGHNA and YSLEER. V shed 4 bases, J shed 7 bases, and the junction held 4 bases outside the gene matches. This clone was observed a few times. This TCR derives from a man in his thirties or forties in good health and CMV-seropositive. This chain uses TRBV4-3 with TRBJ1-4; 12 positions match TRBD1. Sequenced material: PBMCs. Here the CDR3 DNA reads TGCGCCAGCAGCCCTCGGGACAGGGGGCTTGAAAAACTGTTTTTT. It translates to CASSPRDRGLEKLFF.